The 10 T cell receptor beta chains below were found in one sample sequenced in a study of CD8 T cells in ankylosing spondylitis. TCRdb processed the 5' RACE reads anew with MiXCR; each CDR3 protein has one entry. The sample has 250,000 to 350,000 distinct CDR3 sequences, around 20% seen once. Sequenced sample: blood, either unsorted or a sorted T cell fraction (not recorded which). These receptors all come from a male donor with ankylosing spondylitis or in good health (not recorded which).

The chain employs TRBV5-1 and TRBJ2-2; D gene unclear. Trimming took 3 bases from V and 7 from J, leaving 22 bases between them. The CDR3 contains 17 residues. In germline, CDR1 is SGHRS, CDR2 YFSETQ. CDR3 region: CASSSGAQTFSDGELFF. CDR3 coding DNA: TGCGCCAGCAGCTCTGGCGCCCAGACTTTTTCTGACGGGGAGCTGTTTTTT.

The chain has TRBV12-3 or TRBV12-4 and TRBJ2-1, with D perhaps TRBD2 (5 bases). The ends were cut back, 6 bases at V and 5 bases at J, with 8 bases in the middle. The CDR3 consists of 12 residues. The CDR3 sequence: CASSHGNNEQFF. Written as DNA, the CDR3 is TGTGCCAGCAGCCACGGGAACAATGAGCAGTTCTTC.

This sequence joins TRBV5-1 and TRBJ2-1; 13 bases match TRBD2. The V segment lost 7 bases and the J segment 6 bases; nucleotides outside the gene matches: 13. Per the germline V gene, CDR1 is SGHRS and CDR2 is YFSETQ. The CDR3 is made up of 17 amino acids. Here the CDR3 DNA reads TGCGCCAGCTTTGGACTAGCGGGGGCTCCCGGCCCCAATGAGCAGTTCTTC. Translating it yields CASFGLAGAPGPNEQFF.

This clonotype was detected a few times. CDR3 protein: CASSYRAGRAYEQYV. CDR3 in DNA: TGTGCCAGCAGTTACAGGGCCGGGAGAGCCTACGAGCAGTACGTC. The V call is TRBV6-2 or TRBV6-3, the J call TRBJ2-7; weak D call: TRBD2 (6 bases). The ends were cut back, 2 bases at V and 2 bases at J, with 13 bases in the middle. The CDR3 length is 15 residues. The V gene's germline CDR1 is MNHEY and CDR2 SVGEGT.

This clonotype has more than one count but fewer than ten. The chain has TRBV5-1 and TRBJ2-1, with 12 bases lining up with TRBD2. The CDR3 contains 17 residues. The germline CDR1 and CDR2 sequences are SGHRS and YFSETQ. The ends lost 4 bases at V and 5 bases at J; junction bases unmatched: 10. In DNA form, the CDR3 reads TGCGCCAGCAGCCTGTCTAGCGGGGGGGCCTCTAACAATGAGCAGTTCTTC. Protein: CASSLSSGGASNNEQFF.

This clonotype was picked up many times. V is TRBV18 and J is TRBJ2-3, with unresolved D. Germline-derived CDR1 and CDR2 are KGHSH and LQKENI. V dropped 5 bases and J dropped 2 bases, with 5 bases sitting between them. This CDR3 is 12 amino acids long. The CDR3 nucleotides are TGTGCCAGCTCAACTAACACAGATACGCAGTATTTT. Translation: CASSTNTDTQYF.

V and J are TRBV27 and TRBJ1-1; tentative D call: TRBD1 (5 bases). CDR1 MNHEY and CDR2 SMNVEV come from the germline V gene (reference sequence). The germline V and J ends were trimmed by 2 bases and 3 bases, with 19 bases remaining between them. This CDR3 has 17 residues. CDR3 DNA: TGTGCCAGCAGTTTAAAACGGCGTGATAAAGGGGACACTGAAGCTTTCTTT. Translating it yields CASSLKRRDKGDTEAFF.

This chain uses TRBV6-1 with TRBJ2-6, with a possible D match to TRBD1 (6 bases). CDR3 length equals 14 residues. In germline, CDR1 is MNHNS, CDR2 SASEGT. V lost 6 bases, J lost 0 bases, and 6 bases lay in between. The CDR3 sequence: CASRDSSGANVLTF. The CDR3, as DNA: TGTGCCAGCAGGGACAGCTCTGGGGCCAACGTCCTGACTTTC.

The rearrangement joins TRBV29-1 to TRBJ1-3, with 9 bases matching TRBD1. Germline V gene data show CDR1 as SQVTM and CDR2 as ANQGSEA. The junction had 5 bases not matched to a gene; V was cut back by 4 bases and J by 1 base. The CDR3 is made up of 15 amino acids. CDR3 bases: TGCAGCGTTGGGTACAGGGGGCAGTCTGGAAACACCATATATTTT. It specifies CSVGYRGQSGNTIYF.

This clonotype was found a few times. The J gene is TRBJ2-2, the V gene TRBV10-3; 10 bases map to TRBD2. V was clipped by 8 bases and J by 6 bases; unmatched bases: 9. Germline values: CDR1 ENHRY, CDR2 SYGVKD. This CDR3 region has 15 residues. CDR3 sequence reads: CAIGILAGGAGELFF. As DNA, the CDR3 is TGTGCCATCGGTATCTTAGCGGGAGGTGCCGGGGAGCTGTTTTTT.